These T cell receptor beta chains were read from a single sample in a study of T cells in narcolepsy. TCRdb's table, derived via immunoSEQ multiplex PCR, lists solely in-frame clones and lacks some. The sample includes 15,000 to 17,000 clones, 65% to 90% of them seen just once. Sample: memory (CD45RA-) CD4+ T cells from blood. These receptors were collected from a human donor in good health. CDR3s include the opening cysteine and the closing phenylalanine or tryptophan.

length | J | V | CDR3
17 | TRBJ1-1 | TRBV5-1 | CASSLAGSPQGDTEAFF
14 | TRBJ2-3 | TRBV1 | CTAGKRAQGDTQYF
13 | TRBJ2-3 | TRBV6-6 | CASMDLLGDTQYF
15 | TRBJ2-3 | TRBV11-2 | CASSPISFLTDTQYF
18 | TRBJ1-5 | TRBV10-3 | CAISESMGGTGGNQPQHF
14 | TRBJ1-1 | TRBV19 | CASCGTILNTEAFF
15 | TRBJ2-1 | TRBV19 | CASSIDELVYNEQFF
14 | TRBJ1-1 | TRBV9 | CASSEGNRGTEAFF
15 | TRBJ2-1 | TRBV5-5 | CASSLVGQGGNEQFF
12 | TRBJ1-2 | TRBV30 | CAWTIGGNGYTF
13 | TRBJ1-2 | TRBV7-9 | CASSLDSLYGYTF
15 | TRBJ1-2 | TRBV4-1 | CASSPSGTGDYGHTF
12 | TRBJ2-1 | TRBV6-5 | CASRDGYNEQFF
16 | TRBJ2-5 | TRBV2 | CASKGVNGLAVETQYF
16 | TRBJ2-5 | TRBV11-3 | CASSLGAAGGVETQYF
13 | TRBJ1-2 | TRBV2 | CASSGTGNYGYTF
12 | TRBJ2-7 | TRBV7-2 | CASSLVNYEQYF
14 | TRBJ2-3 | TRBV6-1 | CASSVGHRTDTQYF
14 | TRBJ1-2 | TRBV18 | CASSHRTGGYGYTF
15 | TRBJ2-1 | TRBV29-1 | CSGSRRLAGYNEQFF
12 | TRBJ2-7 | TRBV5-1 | CASSRDSYEQYF
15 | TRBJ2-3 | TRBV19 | CASSVTGGSTDTQYF
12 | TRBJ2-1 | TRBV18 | CASSPMSNEQFF
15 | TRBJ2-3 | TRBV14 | CASSSGGTNTDTQYF
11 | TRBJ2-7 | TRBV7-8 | CASTDLDEQYF
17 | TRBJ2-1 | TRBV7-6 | CASSLVLAGGLTTEQFF
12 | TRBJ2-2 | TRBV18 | CASSPRTGELFF
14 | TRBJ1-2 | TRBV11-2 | CASSILTDSYGYTF
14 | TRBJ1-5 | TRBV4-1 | CASSQEYERQPQHF
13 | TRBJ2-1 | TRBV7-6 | CASSPQGPNEQFF
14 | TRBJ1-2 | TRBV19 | CASSIAGPHYGYTF
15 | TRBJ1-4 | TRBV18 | CASSPSRRSNEKLFF
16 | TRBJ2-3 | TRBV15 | CATSTLDRSFTDTQYF
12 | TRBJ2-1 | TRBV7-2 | CASSAVRSEQFF
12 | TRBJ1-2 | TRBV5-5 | CASGGTLYGYTF
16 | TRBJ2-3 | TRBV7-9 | CASSFKDRTSTDTQYF
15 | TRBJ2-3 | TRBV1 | CTSSQDPGLGSFRYF
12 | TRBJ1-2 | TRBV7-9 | CASSLVADGYTF
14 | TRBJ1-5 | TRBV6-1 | CASSEALRKQPQHF
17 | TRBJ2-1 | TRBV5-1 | CASSPTEGTGKYNEQFF
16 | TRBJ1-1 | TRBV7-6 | CASSADLAGANTEAFF
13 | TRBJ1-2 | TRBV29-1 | CSVETGIGNGYTF
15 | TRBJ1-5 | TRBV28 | CASSFSGAPNQPQHF
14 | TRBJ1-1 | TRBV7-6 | CASSLGGGGTEAFF
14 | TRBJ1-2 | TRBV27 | CASSFGRPPPGYTF